This TCR beta chain was retrieved from a study of cytomegalovirus exposure and HLA in healthy donors. Germline values: CDR1 GTSNPN, CDR2 SVGIG (reference sequence). The CDR3 covers 12 residues. Germline trimming cut 1 base from V and 7 bases from J; bases unmatched to any gene: 0. Amplification used 60 Vbeta primers and 13 Jbeta primers. Generated by immunoSEQ multiplex PCR, the TCRdb table keeps only in-frame clones and is missing some. The sample carries roughly 120,000 clones, about 76% recorded once. The specimen was PBMCs. The chain couples TRBV30 to TRBJ1-1; 10 bases align to TRBD1. This TCR came from a woman aged 55 to 70 in good health and CMV-seropositive. The CDR3 here is CAWSGTGGEAFF. The CDR3, as DNA: TGTGCCTGGAGTGGGACAGGGGGTGAAGCTTTCTTT.